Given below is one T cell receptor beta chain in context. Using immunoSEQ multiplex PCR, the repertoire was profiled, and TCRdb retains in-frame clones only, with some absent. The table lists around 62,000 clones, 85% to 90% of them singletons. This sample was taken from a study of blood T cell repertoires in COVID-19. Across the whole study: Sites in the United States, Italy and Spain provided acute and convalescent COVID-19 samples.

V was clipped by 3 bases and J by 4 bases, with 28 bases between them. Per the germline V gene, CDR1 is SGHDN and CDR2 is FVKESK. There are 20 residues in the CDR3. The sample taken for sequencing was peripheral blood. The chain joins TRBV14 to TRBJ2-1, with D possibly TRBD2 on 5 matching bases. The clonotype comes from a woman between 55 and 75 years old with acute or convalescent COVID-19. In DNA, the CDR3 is TGTGCCAGCAGCCACGAGACCGCAGGAGGCCTAGTGCGGCCATACAATGAGCAGTTCTTC. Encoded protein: CASSHETAGGLVRPYNEQFF. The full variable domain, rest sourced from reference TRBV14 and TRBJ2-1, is EAGVTQFPSHSVIEKGQTVTLRCDPISGHDNLYWYRRVMGKEIKFLLHFVKESKQDESGMPNNRFLAERTGGTYSTLKVQPAELEDSGVYFCASSHETAGGLVRPYNEQFFGPGTRLTVL.